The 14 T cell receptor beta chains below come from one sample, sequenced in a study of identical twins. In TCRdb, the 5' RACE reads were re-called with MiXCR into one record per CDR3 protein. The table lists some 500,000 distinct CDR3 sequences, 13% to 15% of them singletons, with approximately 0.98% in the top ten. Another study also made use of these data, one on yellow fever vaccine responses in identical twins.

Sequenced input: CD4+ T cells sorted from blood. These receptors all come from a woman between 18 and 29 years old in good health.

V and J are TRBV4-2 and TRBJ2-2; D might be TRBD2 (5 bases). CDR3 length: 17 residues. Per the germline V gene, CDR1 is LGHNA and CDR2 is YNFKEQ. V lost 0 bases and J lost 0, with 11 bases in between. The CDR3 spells CASSQERPGTNTGELFF. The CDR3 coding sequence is TGTGCCAGCAGCCAAGAGCGTCCCGGGACGAACACCGGGGAGCTGTTTTTT.

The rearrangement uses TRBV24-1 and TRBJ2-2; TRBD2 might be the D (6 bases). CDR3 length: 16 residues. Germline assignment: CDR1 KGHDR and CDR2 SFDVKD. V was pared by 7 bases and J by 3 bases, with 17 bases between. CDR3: CATRATGRGDTGELFF. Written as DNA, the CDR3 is TGTGCCACCAGGGCCACCGGGCGGGGTGACACCGGGGAGCTGTTTTTT.

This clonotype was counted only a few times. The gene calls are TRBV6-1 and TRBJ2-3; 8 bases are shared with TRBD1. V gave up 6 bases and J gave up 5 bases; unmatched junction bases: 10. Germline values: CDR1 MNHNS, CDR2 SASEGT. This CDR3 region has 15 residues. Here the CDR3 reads CASSRTGREKDTQYF. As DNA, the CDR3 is TGTGCCAGCAGCAGGACAGGGAGAGAAAAAGATACGCAGTATTTT.

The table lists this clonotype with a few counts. The CDR3 nucleotides read TGTGCCAGCACGGGGTGGAGCGGGGGGGCTGCTGAGCAGTTCTTC. Protein: CASTGWSGGAAEQFF. The rearrangement uses TRBV2 and TRBJ2-1; 10 bases map to TRBD2. The germline CDR1 and CDR2 sequences are SNHLY and FYNNEI. The CDR3 has 15 amino acids. J lost 9 bases, V lost 7 bases, and 12 bases had no gene match.

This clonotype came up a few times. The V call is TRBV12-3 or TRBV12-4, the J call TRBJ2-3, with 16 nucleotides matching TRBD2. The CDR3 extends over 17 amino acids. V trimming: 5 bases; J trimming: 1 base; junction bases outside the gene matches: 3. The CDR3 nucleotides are TGTGCCAGCAGTCCAGGGACTAGCGGGGGGGGCACAGATACGCAGTATTTT. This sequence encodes CASSPGTSGGGTDTQYF.

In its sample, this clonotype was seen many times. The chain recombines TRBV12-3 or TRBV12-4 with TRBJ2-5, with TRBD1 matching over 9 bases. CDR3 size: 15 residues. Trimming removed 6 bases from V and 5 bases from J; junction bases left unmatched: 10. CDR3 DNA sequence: TGTGCCAGCAGCAAGCCGGACAGGGGAGGGGAGACCCAGTACTTC. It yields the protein CASSKPDRGGETQYF.

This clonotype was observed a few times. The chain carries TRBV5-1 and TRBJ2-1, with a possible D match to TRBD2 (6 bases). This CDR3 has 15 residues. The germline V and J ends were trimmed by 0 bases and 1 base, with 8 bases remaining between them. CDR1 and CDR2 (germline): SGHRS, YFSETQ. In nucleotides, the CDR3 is TGCGCCAGCAGCTTGGCGGGAGAGTCCTACAATGAGCAGTTCTTC. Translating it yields CASSLAGESYNEQFF.

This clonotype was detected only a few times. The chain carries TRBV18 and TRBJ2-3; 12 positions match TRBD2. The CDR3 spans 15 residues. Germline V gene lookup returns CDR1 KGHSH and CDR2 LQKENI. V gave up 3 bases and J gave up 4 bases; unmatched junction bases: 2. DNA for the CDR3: TGTGCCAGCTCACCGGGACTAGCGGGTTCAGATACGCAGTATTTT. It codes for CASSPGLAGSDTQYF.

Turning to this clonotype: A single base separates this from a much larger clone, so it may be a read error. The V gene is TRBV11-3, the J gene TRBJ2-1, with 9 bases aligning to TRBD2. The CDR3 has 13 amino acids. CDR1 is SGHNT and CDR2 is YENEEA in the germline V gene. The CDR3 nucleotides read TGTGCCAGCAGCTTAGATATAGCGGGAGAGCAGCTCTTC. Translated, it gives CASSLDIAGEQLF.

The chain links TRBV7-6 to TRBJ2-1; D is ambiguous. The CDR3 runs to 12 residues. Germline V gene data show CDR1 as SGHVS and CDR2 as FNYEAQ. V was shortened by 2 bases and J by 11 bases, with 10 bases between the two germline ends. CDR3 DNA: TGTGCCAGCAGCTTATTGCCCGCCCAGCAGTTCTTC. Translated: CASSLLPAQQFF.

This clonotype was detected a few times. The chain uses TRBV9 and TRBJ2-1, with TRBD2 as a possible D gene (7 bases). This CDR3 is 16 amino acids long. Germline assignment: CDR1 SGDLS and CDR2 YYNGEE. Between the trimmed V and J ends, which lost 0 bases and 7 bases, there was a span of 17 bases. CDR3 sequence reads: CASSVAVRGAENEQFF. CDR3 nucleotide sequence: TGTGCCAGCAGCGTAGCTGTTCGGGGGGCGGAAAATGAGCAGTTCTTC.

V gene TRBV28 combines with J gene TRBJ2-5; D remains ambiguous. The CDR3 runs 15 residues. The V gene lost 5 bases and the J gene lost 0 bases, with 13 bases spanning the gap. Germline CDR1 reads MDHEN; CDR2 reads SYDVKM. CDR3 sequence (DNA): TGTGCCAGCAGTAGCCCAGCATTAAACCAAGAGACCCAGTACTTC. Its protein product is CASSSPALNQETQYF. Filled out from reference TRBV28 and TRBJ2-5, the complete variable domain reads DVKVTQSSRYLVKRTGEKVFLECVQDMDHENMFWYRQDPGLGLRLIYFSYDVKMKEKGDIPEGYSVSREKKERFSLILESASTNQTSMYLCASSSPALNQETQYFGPGTRLLVL.

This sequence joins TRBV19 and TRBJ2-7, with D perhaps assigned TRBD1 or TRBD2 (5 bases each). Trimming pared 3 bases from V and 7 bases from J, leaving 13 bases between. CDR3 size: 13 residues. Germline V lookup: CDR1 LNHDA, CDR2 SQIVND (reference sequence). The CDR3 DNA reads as TGTGCCAGTAGTATTCTGGGGCCGGGAGAGCAGTACTTC. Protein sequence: CASSILGPGEQYF.

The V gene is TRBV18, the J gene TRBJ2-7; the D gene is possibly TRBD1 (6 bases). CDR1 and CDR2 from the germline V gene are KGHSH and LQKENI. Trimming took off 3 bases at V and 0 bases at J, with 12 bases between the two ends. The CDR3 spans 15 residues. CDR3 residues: CASSPSRGNSYEQYF. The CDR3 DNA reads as TGTGCCAGCTCACCGTCCAGGGGCAACTCCTACGAGCAGTACTTC. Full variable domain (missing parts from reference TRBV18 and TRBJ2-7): NAGVMQNPRHLVRRRGQEARLRCSPMKGHSHVYWYRQLPEEGLKFMVYLQKENIIDESGMPKERFSAEFPKEGPSILRIQQVVRGDSAAYFCASSPSRGNSYEQYFGPGTRLTVT.